The 20 T cell receptor beta chains given below trace back to one sample, sequenced in a study of cytomegalovirus exposure and HLA in healthy donors. This PCR relied on a set of 60 Vbeta primers and 13 Jbeta primers. This table comes from immunoSEQ multiplex PCR, and its TCRdb copy is limited to in-frame clones, with some not included. Among some 150,000 clones listed, roughly 78% were seen once. The specimen was PBMCs. The receptors stem from a man aged 18 to 29 in good health and CMV-seropositive.

The V and J genes are TRBV5-6 and TRBJ1-1; TRBD1 aligns across 10 bases. After removal of 2 bases from V and 1 base from J, the junction contained 2 bases not matched to a gene. CDR3 length equals 15 residues. The germline V gene encodes CDR1 SGHDT and CDR2 YYEEEE. In DNA, the CDR3 is TGTGCCAGCAGCTTACGACAGGGGGCGAACACTGAAGCTTTCTTT. Its protein product is CASSLRQGANTEAFF.

This chain's CDR3 is CASSSKGQGFSEAFF. The DNA for the CDR3 is TGTGCCAGCAGCTCCAAGGGACAGGGTTTCTCTGAAGCTTTCTTT. The rearrangement uses TRBV5-4 and TRBJ1-1; 9 bases align to TRBD1. The trim removed 3 bases at V and 6 bases at J, leaving 9 bases unmatched. Germline assignment: CDR1 SGHNT and CDR2 YYREEE (reference sequence). This CDR3 is built from 15 residues.

The V call is TRBV5-5, the J call TRBJ1-1; no definite D call. The germline V gene has CDR1 SGHKS and CDR2 YYEKEE (reference sequence). The CDR3 runs to 15 residues. Trimming removed 4 bases from V and 0 bases from J, with 13 bases in between. CDR3 loop: CASSNKAILNTEAFF. The DNA for the CDR3 is TGTGCCAGCAGCAACAAAGCGATCCTGAACACTGAAGCTTTCTTT.

The chain has TRBV5-1 and TRBJ1-1; no clear D gene. The CDR3 runs to 18 residues. CDR1 and CDR2 (germline): SGHRS, YFSETQ. Trimming left V 3 bases short and J 2 bases short, with 23 bases between. The CDR3 nucleotides are TGCGCCAGCAGCTCCGCTCCCGTTTGGGCCCTACCAAACACTGAAGCTTTCTTT. Its protein product is CASSSAPVWALPNTEAFF.

In its sample, this clone was seen a few times. V is TRBV5-4 and J is TRBJ1-1, with a possible D match to TRBD1 (5 bases). V shed 4 bases and J shed 1 base, with 14 bases lying between them. From germline, CDR1 is SGHNT and CDR2 YYREEE (reference sequence). The CDR3 loop spans 15 amino acids. As DNA, the CDR3 is TGTGCCAGCAGCCTCACCGGGAGGGGGAACACTGAAGCTTTCTTT. This sequence encodes CASSLTGRGNTEAFF.

This clone has a single count. The chain couples TRBV6-1 to TRBJ1-2, with D possibly matching TRBD1 (5 bases). V was shortened by 7 bases and J by 5 bases, with 14 bases between the two germline ends. This CDR3 is 13 amino acids long. Looked up from germline, CDR1 is MNHNS and CDR2 is SASEGT. This chain's CDR3 is CASTVGGWYGYTF. The CDR3 DNA reads as TGTGCCAGCACCGTCGGGGGTTGGTATGGCTACACCTTC.

The chain recombines TRBV4-2 with TRBJ2-3; the D is unclear. The CDR3 covers 14 residues. Germline V CDR1 and CDR2: LGHNA, YNFKEQ. V gave up 0 bases and J gave up 1 base, with 5 bases separating them. CDR3 loop: CASSQDLRTDTQYF. CDR3 nucleotide sequence: TGTGCCAGCAGCCAAGATCTTCGCACAGATACGCAGTATTTT.

V is TRBV2 and J is TRBJ2-7; 7 bases are a match to TRBD2. The trim removed 6 bases at V and 5 bases at J, leaving 7 bases unmatched. There are 13 residues in the CDR3. In germline, CDR1 is SNHLY, CDR2 FYNNEI. The CDR3 bases are TGTGCCAGCAGGGAGCGGGGACCCGACGAGCAGTACTTC. It translates to CASRERGPDEQYF.

This chain joins TRBV6-5 and TRBJ1-5, with 7 bases identical to TRBD1. The V and J ends lost 6 bases and 4 bases, in that order; junction bases with no gene match: 6. The length of the CDR3 is 14 residues. Germline V gene sequence: CDR1 MNHEY, CDR2 SVGAGI. The CDR3 bases are TGTGCCAGCAGCCCGGACAGGATAAATCAGCCCCAGCATTTT. The encoded protein is CASSPDRINQPQHF.

This clone was counted only a few times. The J gene is TRBJ2-7, the V gene TRBV11-1; 7 nucleotides line up with TRBD1. Looked up from germline, CDR1 is SGHAT and CDR2 is FQDESV (reference sequence). V was pared by 3 bases and J by 3 bases, with 8 bases of the junction left unmatched. The CDR3 extends over 15 amino acids. The CDR3 loop is CASSFNRDSIYEQYF. CDR3 in DNA: TGTGCCAGCAGCTTTAACCGGGACAGCATCTACGAGCAGTACTTC.

This chain joins TRBV4-1 and TRBJ2-1, with TRBD1 identical over 8 bases. The CDR3 runs 15 residues. The germline gives CDR1 MGHRA, CDR2 YSYEKL. Trimming cost V 1 base and J 10 bases; bases outside gene matches: 9. The CDR3 region is CASSQVRQGASEQFF. The CDR3, as DNA: TGCGCCAGCAGCCAAGTGAGGCAGGGGGCCAGCGAGCAGTTCTTC.

This CDR3 is CAISESKGGVYYEQYF. The CDR3, as DNA: TGTGCCATCAGTGAGTCGAAAGGTGGAGTCTACTACGAGCAGTACTTC. The chain joins TRBV10-3 to TRBJ2-7; D is ambiguous. The CDR3 length is 16 residues. V was shortened by 0 bases and J by 3 bases, with 15 bases between the two germline ends. The germline V gene has CDR1 ENHRY and CDR2 SYGVKD.

V usage is TRBV19 and J usage is TRBJ1-2; a possible D gene is TRBD1 (5 bases). The CDR3 is 13 residues long. The germline V and J ends were trimmed by 3 bases and 9 bases, with 14 bases remaining between them. Germline CDR1 is LNHDA and CDR2 is SQIVND (reference sequence). CDR3 sequence reads: CASSMGRDARYTF. The CDR3 DNA follows: TGTGCCAGTAGTATGGGGCGGGACGCCCGCTACACCTTC. The full variable domain, its missing parts supplied by reference TRBV19 and TRBJ1-2, is DGGITQSPKYLFRKEGQNVTLSCEQNLNHDAMYWYRQDPGQGLRLIYYSQIVNDFQKGDIAEGYSVSREKKESFPLTVTSAQKNPTAFYLCASSMGRDARYTFGSGTRLTVV.

J is TRBJ2-6 and V is TRBV6-1; a possible D gene is TRBD1 (5 bases). This CDR3 spans 15 amino acids. In germline, CDR1 is MNHNS, CDR2 SASEGT. The V end was cut by 4 bases, the J end by 0 bases, with 7 bases between. DNA for the CDR3: TGTGCCAGCAGTGTAAGGGGCTCTGGGGCCAACGTCCTGACTTTC. Translation gives CASSVRGSGANVLTF.

The chain links TRBV6-1 to TRBJ2-4; D might be TRBD1 (5 bases). CDR1 and CDR2 from the germline V gene are MNHNS and SASEGT. The CDR3 sequence is 13 residues long. V was clipped by 4 bases and J by 8 bases, with 12 bases between them. The CDR3 region has the DNA TGTGCCAGCAGTGCCAGGGTTCAGCACATTCAGTACTTC. Its protein is CASSARVQHIQYF.

The CDR3 region is CASSYGRDGQPQHF. CDR3 sequence (DNA): TGTGCCAGCAGTTACGGGCGGGATGGTCAGCCCCAGCATTTT. The chain links TRBV6-5 to TRBJ1-5; D uncertain. CDR3 length equals 14 residues. Trimming took 2 bases from V and 6 from J, leaving 11 bases between them. CDR1 MNHEY and CDR2 SVGAGI come from the germline V gene.

A remark on this clone: An end of the junction does not agree with germline; a read error may underlie this. This rearrangement joins TRBV28 to TRBJ1-3, with D perhaps TRBD1 (6 bases). CDR1 MDHEN and CDR2 SYDVKM come from the germline V gene. The CDR3 spans 14 residues. The CDR3 here is CTSSLVQGGNTIYF. DNA for the CDR3: TGTACCAGCAGTTTAGTACAGGGTGGGAACACCATATATTTT.

Notes on this clone: At the DNA level, this CDR3 is encoded by other sequences in the same sample as well. The chain has TRBV25-1 and TRBJ1-2; D may be TRBD1 (6 bases). CDR3 length: 14 residues. The V gene's germline CDR1 is MGHDK and CDR2 SYGVNS. Trimming left V 6 bases short and J 1 base short, with 12 bases between. The CDR3 spells CASSAQGSNYGYTF. For the CDR3, the DNA is TGTGCCAGCAGCGCTCAGGGGAGTAACTATGGCTACACCTTC.

The V call is TRBV11-2, the J call TRBJ1-1; D remains ambiguous. V was cut by 1 base and J by 5 bases, with 11 bases left in between. The CDR3 covers 14 residues. Looked up from germline, CDR1 is SGHAT and CDR2 is FQNNGV. CDR3 coding DNA: TGTGCCAGCAGCTTAGCAGGTGATGGGACTGAAGCTTTCTTT. Translated: CASSLAGDGTEAFF.

Only one count was recorded for this clone. The chain combines TRBV2 with TRBJ2-2; 7 nucleotides line up with TRBD2. Unmatched junction bases numbered 7, after V lost 1 base and J lost 5 bases. The CDR3 loop spans 16 amino acids. Germline CDR1 reads SNHLY; CDR2 reads FYNNEI. DNA for the CDR3: TGTGCCAGCAGTGAAGGGGAGCAGGGAGGGACCGGGGAGCTGTTTTTT. As protein: CASSEGEQGGTGELFF. The complete variable domain, with remaining parts taken from reference TRBV2 and TRBJ2-2, reads EPEVTQTPSHQVTQMGQEVILRCVPISNHLYFYWYRQILGQKVEFLVSFYNNEISEKSEIFDDQFSVERPDGSNFTLKIRSTKLEDSAMYFCASSEGEQGGTGELFFGEGSRLTVL.